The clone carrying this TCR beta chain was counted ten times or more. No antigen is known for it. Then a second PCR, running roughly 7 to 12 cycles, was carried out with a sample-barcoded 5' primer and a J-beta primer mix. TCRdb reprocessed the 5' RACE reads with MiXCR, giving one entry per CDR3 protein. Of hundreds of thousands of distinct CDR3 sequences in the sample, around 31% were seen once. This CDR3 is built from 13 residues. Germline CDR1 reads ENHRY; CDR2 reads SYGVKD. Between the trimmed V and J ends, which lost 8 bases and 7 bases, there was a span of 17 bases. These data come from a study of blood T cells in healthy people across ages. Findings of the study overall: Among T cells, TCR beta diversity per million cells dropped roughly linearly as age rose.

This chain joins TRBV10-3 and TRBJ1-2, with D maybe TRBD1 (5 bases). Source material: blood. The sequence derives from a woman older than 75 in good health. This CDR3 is CAIGGGVRSGYTF. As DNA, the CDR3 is TGTGCCATCGGCGGAGGGGTTAGGTCTGGCTACACCTTC.